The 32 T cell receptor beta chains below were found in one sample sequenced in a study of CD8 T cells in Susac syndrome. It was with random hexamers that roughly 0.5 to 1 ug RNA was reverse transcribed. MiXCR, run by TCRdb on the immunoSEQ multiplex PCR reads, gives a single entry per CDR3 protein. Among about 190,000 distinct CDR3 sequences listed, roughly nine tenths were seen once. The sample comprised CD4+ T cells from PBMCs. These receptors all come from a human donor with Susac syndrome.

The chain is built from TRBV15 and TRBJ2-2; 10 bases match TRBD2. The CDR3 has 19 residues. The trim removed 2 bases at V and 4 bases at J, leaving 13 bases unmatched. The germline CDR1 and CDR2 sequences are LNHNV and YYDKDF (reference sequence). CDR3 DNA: TGTGCCACCAGCAGAACTCTAGGGAGAGCGGGGGGGCCCACCGGGGAGCTGTTTTTT. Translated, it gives CATSRTLGRAGGPTGELFF. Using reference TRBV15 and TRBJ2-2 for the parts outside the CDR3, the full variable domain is DAMVIQNPRYQVTQFGKPVTLSCSQTLNHNVMYWYQQKSSQAPKLLFHYYDKDFNNEADTPDNFQSRRPNTSFCFLDIRSPGLGDTAMYLCATSRTLGRAGGPTGELFFGEGSRLTVL.

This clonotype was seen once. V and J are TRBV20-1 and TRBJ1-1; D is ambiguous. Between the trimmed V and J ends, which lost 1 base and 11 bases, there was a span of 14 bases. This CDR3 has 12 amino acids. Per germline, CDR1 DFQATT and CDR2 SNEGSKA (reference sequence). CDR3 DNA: TGCAGTGCTAGAGTCGGGATCCTTGGGGCTTTCTTT. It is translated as CSARVGILGAFF.

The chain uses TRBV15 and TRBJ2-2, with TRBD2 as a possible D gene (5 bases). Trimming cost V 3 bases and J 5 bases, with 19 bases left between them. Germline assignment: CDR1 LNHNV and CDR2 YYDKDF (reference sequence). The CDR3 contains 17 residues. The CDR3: CATSSGPERVVTGELFF. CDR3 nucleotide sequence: TGTGCCACCAGCAGTGGACCCGAGAGGGTGGTGACCGGGGAGCTGTTTTTT. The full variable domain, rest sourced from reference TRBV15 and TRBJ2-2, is DAMVIQNPRYQVTQFGKPVTLSCSQTLNHNVMYWYQQKSSQAPKLLFHYYDKDFNNEADTPDNFQSRRPNTSFCFLDIRSPGLGDTAMYLCATSSGPERVVTGELFFGEGSRLTVL.

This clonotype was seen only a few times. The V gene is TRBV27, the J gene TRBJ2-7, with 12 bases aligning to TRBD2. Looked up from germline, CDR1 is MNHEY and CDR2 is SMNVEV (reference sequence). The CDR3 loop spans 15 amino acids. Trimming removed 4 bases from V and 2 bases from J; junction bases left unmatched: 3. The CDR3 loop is CASSSASGRAYEQYF. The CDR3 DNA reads TGTGCCAGCAGTTCTGCTAGCGGGAGGGCCTACGAGCAGTACTTC.

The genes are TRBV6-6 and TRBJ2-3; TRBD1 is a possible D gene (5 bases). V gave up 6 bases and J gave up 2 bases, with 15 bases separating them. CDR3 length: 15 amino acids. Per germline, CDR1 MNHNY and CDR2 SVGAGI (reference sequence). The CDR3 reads CASRLGQAFTDTQYF. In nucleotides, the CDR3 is TGTGCCAGCAGGCTAGGACAAGCCTTCACAGATACGCAGTATTTT.

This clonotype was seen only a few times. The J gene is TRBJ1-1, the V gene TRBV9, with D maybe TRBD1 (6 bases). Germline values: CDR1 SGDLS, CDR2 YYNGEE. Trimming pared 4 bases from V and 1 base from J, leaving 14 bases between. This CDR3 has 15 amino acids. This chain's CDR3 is CASSPGQTGNTEAFF. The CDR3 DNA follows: TGTGCCAGCAGCCCCGGTCAGACAGGGAACACTGAAGCTTTCTTT. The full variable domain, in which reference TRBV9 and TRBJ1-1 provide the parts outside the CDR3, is DSGVTQTPKHLITATGQRVTLRCSPRSGDLSVYWYQQSLDQGLQFLIQYYNGEERAKGNILERFSAQQFPDLHSELNLSSLELGDSALYFCASSPGQTGNTEAFFGQGTRLTVV.

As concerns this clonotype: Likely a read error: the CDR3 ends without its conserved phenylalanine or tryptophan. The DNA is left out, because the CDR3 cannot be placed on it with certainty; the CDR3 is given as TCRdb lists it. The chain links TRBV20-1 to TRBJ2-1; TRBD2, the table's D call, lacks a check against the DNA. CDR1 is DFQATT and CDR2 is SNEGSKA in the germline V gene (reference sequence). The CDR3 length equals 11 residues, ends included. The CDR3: CSAIGLDALVV.

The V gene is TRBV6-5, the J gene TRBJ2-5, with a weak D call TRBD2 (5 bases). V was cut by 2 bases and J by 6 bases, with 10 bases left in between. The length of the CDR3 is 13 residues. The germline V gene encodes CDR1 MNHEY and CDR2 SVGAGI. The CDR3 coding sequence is TGTGCCAGCAGTTACGGACTCAGAAAGACCCAGTACTTC. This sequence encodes CASSYGLRKTQYF.

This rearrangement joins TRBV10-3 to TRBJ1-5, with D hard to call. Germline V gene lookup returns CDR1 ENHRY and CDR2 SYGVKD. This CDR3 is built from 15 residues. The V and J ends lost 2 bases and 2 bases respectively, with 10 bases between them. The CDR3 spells CAISEAHMGNQPQHF. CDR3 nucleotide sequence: TGTGCCATCAGTGAGGCCCACATGGGCAATCAGCCCCAGCATTTT.

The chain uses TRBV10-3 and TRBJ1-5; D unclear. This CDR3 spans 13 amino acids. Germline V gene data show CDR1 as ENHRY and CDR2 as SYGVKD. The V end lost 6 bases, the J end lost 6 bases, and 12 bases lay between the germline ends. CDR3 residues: CAISQRDRQPQHF. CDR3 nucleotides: TGTGCCATCAGCCAAAGGGATCGTCAGCCCCAGCATTTT.

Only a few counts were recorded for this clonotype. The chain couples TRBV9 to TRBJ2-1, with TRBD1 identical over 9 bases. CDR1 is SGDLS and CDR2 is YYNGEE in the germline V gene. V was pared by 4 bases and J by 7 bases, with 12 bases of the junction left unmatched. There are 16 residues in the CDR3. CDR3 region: CASSPKAQGALNEQFF. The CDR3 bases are TGTGCCAGCAGCCCTAAGGCACAGGGGGCGTTGAATGAGCAGTTCTTC.

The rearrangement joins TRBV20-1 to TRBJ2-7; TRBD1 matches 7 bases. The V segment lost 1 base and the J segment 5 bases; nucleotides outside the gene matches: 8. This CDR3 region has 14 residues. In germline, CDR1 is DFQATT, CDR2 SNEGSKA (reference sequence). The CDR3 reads CSARVGDRVNEQYF. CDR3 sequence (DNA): TGCAGTGCTAGAGTCGGCGACAGGGTAAACGAGCAGTACTTC.

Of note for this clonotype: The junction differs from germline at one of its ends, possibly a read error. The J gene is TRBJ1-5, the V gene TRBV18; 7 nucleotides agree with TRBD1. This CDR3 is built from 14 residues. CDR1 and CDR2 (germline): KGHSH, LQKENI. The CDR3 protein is CASSPSTGDQPQHF. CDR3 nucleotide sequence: TGTGCCAGCTCACCATCAACAGGGGATCAACCCCAGCATTTT.

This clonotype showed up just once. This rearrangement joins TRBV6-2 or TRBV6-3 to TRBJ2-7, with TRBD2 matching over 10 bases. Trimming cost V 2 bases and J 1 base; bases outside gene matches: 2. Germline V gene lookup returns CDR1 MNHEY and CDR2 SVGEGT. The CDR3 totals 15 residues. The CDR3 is CASSYELAGSYEQYF. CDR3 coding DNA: TGTGCCAGCAGTTACGAACTAGCGGGATCCTACGAGCAGTACTTC.

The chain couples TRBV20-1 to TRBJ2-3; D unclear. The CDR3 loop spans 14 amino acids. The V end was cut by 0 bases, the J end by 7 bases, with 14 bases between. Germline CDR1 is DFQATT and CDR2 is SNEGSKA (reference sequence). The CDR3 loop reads CSARDHTGRNTQYF. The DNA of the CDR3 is TGCAGTGCTAGAGATCACACGGGTCGGAATACGCAGTATTTT.

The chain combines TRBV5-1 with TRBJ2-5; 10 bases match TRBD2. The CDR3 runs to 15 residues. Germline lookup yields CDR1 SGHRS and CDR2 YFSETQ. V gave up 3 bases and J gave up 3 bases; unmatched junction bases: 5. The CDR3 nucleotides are TGCGCCAGCAGCTCGAGCGGGAGGGCTGAAGAGACCCAGTACTTC. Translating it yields CASSSSGRAEETQYF.

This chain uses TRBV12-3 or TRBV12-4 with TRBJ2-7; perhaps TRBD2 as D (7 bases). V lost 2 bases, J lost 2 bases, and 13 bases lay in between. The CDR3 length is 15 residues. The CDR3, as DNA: TGTGCCAGCAGTTTATTTACAGGGAGGGCCTACGAGCAGTACTTC. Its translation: CASSLFTGRAYEQYF.

The CDR3 loop reads CASSSGTGDSPLHF. The CDR3, as DNA: TGCGCCAGCAGCTCGGGGACAGGTGATTCACCCCTCCACTTT. This sequence joins TRBV5-1 and TRBJ1-6; 8 bases fit TRBD1. The CDR3 has 14 residues. The germline CDR1 and CDR2 sequences are SGHRS and YFSETQ. With V trimmed by 3 bases and J by 8 bases, 4 bases remained unmatched.

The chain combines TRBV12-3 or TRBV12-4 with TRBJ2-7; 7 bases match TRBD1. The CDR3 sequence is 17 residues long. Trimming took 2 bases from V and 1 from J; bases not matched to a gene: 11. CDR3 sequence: CASSLTSLTGLSYEQYF. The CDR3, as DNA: TGTGCCAGCAGTTTAACCTCCCTGACAGGGCTTTCCTACGAGCAGTACTTC.

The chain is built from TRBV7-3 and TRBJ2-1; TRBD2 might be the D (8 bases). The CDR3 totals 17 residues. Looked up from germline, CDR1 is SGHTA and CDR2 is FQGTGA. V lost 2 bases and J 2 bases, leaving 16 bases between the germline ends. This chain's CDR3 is CASSLGTAGEPYNEQFF. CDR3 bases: TGTGCCAGCAGCTTAGGGACAGCGGGGGAACCCTACAATGAGCAGTTCTTC.

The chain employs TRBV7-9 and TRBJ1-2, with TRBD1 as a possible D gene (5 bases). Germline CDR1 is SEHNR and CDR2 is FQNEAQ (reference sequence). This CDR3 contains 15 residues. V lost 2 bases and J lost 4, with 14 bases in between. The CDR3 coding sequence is TGTGCCAGCAGCTTACACGAAGGGACTTTCTATGGCTACACCTTC. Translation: CASSLHEGTFYGYTF.

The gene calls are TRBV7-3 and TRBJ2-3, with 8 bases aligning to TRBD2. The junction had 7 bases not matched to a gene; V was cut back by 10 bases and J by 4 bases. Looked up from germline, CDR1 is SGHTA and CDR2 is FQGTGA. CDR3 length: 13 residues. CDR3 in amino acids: CATSAGGPDTQYF. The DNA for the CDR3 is TGTGCCACCTCGGCGGGAGGTCCAGATACGCAGTATTTT.

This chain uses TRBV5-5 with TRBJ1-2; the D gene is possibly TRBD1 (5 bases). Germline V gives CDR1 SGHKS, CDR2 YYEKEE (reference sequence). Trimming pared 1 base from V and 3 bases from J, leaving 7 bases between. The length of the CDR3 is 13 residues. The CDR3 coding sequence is TGTGCCAGCAGCTTGAGCAGGGACTATGGCTACACCTTC. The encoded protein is CASSLSRDYGYTF.

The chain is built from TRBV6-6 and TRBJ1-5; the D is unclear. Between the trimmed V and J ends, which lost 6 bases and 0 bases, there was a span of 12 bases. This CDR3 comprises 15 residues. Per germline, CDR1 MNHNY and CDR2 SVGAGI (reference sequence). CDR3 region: CASSKLMVSNQPQHF. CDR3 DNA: TGTGCCAGCAGCAAACTTATGGTTAGCAATCAGCCCCAGCATTTT.

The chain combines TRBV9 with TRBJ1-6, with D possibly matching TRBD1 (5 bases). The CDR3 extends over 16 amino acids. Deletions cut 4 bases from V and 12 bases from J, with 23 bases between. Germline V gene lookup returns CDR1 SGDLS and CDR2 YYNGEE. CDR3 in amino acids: CASSHDRVPMRGPLHF. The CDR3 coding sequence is TGTGCCAGCAGCCACGACCGGGTGCCTATGAGGGGACCCCTCCACTTT.

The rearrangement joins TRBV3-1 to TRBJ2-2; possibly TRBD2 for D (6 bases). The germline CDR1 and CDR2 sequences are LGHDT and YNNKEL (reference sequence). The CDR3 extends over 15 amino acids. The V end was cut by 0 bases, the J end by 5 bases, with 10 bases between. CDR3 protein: CASSQDARGTGELFF. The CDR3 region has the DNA TGTGCCAGCAGCCAAGATGCTCGGGGGACCGGGGAGCTGTTTTTT.

Here the CDR3 reads CSVEEPQILTDTQYF. The CDR3 coding sequence is TGCAGCGTTGAAGAACCACAAATCCTCACAGATACGCAGTATTTT. This chain uses TRBV29-1 with TRBJ2-3; unclear D gene. CDR3 length equals 15 residues. Germline-derived CDR1 and CDR2 are SQVTM and ANQGSEA. Trimming removed 0 bases from V and 2 bases from J, with 12 bases in between.

CDR3 in amino acids: CASSDQGGQYTEAFF. The CDR3 bases are TGTGCCAGCAGCGATCAGGGGGGGCAGTACACTGAAGCTTTCTTT. The rearrangement joins TRBV2 to TRBJ1-1; 7 positions agree with TRBD1. The CDR3 length is 15 residues. CDR1 and CDR2 (germline): SNHLY, FYNNEI. The J segment lost 3 bases and the V segment lost 6 bases, leaving 10 bases of the junction unmatched.

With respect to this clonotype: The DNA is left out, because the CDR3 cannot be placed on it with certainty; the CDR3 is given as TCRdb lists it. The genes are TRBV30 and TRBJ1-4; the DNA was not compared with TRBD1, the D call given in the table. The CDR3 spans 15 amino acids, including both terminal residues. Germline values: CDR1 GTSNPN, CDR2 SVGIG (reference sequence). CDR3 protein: CAWSQRFGAGGKLFF.

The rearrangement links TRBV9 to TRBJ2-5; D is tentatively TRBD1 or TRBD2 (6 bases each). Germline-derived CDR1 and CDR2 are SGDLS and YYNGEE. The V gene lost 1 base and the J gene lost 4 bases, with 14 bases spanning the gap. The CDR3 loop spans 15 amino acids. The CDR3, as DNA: TGTGCCAGCAGCGTATTTGGGGGGCGCGGAGAGACCCAGTACTTC. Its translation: CASSVFGGRGETQYF.

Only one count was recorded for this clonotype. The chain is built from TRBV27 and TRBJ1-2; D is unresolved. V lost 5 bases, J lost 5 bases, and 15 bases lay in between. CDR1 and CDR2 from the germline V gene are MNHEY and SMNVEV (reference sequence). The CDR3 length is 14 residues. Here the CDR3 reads CASSATYPPYGYTF. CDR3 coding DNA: TGTGCCAGCAGTGCGACATACCCCCCTTATGGCTACACCTTC.

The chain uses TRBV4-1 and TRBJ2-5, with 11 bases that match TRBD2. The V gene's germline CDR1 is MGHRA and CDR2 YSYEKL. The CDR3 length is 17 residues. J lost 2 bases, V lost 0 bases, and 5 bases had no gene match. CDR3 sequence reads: CASSQDRGLAVQETQYF. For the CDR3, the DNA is TGCGCCAGCAGCCAAGATCGGGGACTAGCGGTACAAGAGACCCAGTACTTC.